This T cell receptor (beta chain) was documented in a study of cytomegalovirus exposure and HLA in healthy donors. Regarding the study as a whole: Reportedly, a later analysis found an Asian-associated ancestry cluster had fewer N-insertions than the approximately 640-donor mean.

With 60 Vbeta and 13 Jbeta primers, the PCR was carried out. Data came from immunoSEQ multiplex PCR; TCRdb stores just in-frame clones and leaves some out. The data show under 250,000 clones, 70% to 80% seen once. A remark on this clone: Its matching antigen is unknown.

CDR1 SGDLS and CDR2 YYNGEE come from the germline V gene. The V end lost 3 bases, the J end lost 5 bases, and 12 bases lay between the germline ends. The CDR3 has 14 residues. The TCR originated in a male donor in good health and CMV-seronegative. Specimen: PBMCs. This chain links TRBV9 with TRBJ1-5; D gene ambiguous. The CDR3 loop is CASSERPVDQPQHF. The CDR3 coding sequence is TGTGCCAGCAGCGAGCGCCCCGTGGATCAGCCCCAGCATTTT.